This T cell receptor (beta chain) was recorded in a study of blood T cell repertoires in COVID-19. Study background: COVID-19 samples from acute and convalescent phases originated in the United States, Italy and Spain. The analysed material was cDNA or gDNA that came from T cells, B-cell-depleted T cells, or PBMCs.

V shed 2 bases and J 5 bases; nucleotides not matched to a gene: 3. The CDR3 spans 14 residues. Looked up from germline, CDR1 is MNHNY and CDR2 is SVGAGI (reference sequence). How the authors handled the data: Estimated nucleated cell counts came from reference gene primer amplification. This table comes from immunoSEQ multiplex PCR, and its TCRdb copy is limited to in-frame clones, with some not included. That table furnishes V, J and clone size, whereas the DNA furnished D and trimming. The data hold roughly 110,000 clones, with less than 90% observed a single time. The rearrangement joins TRBV6-6 to TRBJ1-2; TRBD1 agrees at 9 bases. Sequenced: peripheral blood. The TCR sequence derives from a human donor in a cohort sampled during active COVID-19. This CDR3 is CASSYPGQGYGYTF. The CDR3 region has the DNA TGTGCCAGCAGTTACCCGGGACAGGGATATGGCTACACCTTC.